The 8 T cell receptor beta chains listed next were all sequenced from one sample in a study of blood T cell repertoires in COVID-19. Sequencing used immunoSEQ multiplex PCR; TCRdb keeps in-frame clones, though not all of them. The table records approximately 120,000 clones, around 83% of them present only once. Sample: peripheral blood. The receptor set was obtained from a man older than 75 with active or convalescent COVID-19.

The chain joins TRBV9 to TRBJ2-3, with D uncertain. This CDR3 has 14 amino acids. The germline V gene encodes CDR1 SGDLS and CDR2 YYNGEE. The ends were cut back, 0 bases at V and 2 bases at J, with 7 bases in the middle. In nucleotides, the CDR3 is TGTGCCAGCAGCGTAGGGCCCCACACAGATACGCAGTATTTT. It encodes CASSVGPHTDTQYF.

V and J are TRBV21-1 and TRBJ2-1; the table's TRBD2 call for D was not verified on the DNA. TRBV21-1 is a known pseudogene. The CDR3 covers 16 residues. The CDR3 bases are TGTGCCAGCAGCAAAGCGCTAGCGGGGGGGCAAGGGGAGCAGTTCTTC. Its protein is CASSKALAGGQGEQFF.

The CDR3: CASSEAKGTTAEAFF. CDR3 in DNA: TGTGCCAGCAGTGAAGCGAAGGGGACAACGGCTGAAGCTTTCTTT. The J gene is TRBJ1-1, the V gene TRBV6-1; D may be TRBD1 (6 bases). This CDR3 spans 15 amino acids. Germline-derived CDR1 and CDR2 are MNHNS and SASEGT. With 0 bases removed from V and 6 bases from J, the gap between germline ends came to 14 bases.

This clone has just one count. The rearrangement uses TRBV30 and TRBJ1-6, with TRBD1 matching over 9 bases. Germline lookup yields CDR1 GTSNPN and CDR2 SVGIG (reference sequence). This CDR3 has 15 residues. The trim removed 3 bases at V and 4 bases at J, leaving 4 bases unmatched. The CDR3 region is CAWRGDRAYNSPLHF. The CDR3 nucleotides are TGTGCCTGGAGGGGGGACAGGGCGTATAATTCACCCCTCCACTTT.

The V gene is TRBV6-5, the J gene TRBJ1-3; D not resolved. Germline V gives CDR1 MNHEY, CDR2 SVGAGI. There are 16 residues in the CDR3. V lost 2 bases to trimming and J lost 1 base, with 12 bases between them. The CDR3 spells CASSYGGHGSGNTIYF. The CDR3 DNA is TGTGCCAGCAGTTACGGAGGTCACGGTTCTGGAAACACCATATATTTT.

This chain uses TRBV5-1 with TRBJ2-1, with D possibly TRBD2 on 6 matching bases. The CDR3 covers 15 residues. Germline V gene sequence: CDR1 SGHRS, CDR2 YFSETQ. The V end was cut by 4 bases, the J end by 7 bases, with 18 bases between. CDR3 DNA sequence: TGCGCCAGCAGCCCGGGTTCTAGCGCGGGAAATGAGCAGTTCTTC. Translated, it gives CASSPGSSAGNEQFF. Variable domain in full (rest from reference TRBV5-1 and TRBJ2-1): KAGVTQTPRYLIKTRGQQVTLSCSPISGHRSVSWYQQTPGQGLQFLFEYFSETQRNKGNFPGRFSGRQFSNSRSEMNVSTLELGDSALYLCASSPGSSAGNEQFFGPGTRLTVL.

The DNA for the CDR3 is TGTGCCAGCAGTAGGGACATCTTGGAGCAGTACTTC. Its protein product is CASSRDILEQYF. This chain links TRBV5-6 with TRBJ2-7; D might be TRBD1 (6 bases). Trimming shortened V by 5 bases and J by 7 bases, and 13 bases separated the two germline ends. The CDR3 runs to 12 residues. Germline V gives CDR1 SGHDT, CDR2 YYEEEE.

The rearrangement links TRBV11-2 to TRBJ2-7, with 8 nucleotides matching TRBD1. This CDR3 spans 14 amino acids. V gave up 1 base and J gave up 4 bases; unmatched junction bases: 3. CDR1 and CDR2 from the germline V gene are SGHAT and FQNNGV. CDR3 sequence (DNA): TGTGCCAGCAGCTTAGGGACAGGGATATACGAGCAGTACTTC. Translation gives CASSLGTGIYEQYF.